This TCR beta chain appears in the sequencing data of a study of blood T cell repertoires in COVID-19. Across the whole study: T cells, B-cell-depleted T cells, or PBMCs supplied cDNA or gDNA.

Authors' processing steps: Scientists estimated how many nucleated cells there were by amplifying reference gene primers. TCRdb keeps only in-frame clones here, not all; method: immunoSEQ multiplex PCR. The DNA gave D and trimming, while V, J and clone size come from that table. The sample has 88,000 or so clones, over 75% seen once. The germline V gene encodes CDR1 SGDLS and CDR2 YYNGEE. The length of the CDR3 is 14 residues. V gave up 0 bases and J gave up 3 bases, with 7 bases separating them. This receptor was taken from a man in his 60s with acute or convalescent COVID-19. Sample: peripheral blood. This chain uses TRBV9 with TRBJ1-5, with a tentative D call TRBD1 (6 bases). In DNA form, the CDR3 reads TGTGCCAGCAGCGTAGCAGGGGACAATCAGCCCCAGCATTTT. Its protein product is CASSVAGDNQPQHF. The complete variable domain, with remaining parts taken from reference TRBV9 and TRBJ1-5, reads DSGVTQTPKHLITATGQRVTLRCSPRSGDLSVYWYQQSLDQGLQFLIQYYNGEERAKGNILERFSAQQFPDLHSELNLSSLELGDSALYFCASSVAGDNQPQHFGDGTRLSIL.